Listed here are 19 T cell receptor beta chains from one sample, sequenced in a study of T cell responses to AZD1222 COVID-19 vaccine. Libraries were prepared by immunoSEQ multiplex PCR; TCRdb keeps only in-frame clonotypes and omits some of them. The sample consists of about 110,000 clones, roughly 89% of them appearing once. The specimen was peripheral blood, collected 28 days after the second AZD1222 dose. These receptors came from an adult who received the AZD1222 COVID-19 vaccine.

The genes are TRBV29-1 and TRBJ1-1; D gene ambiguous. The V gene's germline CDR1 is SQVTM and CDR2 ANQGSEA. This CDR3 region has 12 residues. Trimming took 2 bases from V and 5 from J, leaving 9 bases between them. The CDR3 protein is CSVETRGTEAFF. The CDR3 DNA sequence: TGCAGCGTTGAAACCCGAGGGACTGAAGCTTTCTTT.

CDR3 protein: CASSPGQTTGELFF. The CDR3 region has the DNA TGTGCCAGCAGTCCGGGACAGACCACCGGGGAGCTGTTTTTT. The chain links TRBV28 to TRBJ2-2; 7 positions agree with TRBD1. V was clipped by 5 bases and J by 4 bases; unmatched bases: 4. Per the germline V gene, CDR1 is MDHEN and CDR2 is SYDVKM. CDR3 length: 14 amino acids.

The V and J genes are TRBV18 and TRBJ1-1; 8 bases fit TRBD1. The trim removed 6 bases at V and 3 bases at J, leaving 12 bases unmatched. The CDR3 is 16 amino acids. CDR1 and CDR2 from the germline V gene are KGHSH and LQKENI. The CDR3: CASSFTQGARDTEAFF. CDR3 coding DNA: TGTGCCAGCTCTTTCACTCAGGGGGCGCGGGACACTGAAGCTTTCTTT.

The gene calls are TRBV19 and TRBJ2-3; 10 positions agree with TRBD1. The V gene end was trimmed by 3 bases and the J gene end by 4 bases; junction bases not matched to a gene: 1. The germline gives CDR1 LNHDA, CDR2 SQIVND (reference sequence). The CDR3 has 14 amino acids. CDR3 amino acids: CASSMTGGADTQYF. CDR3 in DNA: TGTGCCAGTAGTATGACAGGGGGCGCAGATACGCAGTATTTT.

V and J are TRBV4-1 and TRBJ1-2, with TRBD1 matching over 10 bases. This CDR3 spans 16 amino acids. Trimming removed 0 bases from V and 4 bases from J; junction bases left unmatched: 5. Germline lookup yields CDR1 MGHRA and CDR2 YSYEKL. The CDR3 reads CASSQDPTGGAYGYTF. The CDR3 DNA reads TGCGCCAGCAGCCAAGACCCGACAGGGGGCGCCTATGGCTACACCTTC.

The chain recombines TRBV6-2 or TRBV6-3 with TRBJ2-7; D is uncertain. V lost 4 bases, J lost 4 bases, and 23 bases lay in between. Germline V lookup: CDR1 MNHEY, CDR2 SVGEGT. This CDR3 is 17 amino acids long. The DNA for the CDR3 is TGTGCCAGCAGTTCCTTTTATAGGGCCGGTTTAAAGTACGAGCAGTACTTC. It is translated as CASSSFYRAGLKYEQYF.

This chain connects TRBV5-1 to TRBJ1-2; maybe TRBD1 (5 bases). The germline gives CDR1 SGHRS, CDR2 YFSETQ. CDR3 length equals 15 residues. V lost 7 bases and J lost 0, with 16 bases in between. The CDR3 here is CASAGDVPPNYGYTF. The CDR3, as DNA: TGCGCCAGCGCGGGGGATGTCCCCCCTAACTATGGCTACACCTTC.

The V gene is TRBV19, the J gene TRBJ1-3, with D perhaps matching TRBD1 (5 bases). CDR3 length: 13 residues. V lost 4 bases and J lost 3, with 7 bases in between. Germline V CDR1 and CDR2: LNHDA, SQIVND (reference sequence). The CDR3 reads CASSRDVGNTIYF. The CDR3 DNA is TGTGCCAGTAGTAGGGACGTTGGAAACACCATATATTTT.

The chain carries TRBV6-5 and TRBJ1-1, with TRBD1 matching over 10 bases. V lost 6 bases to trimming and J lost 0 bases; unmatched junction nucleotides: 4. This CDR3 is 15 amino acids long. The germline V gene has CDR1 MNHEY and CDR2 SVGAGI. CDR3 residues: CASSGQGGMNTEAFF. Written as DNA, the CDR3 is TGTGCCAGCAGCGGACAGGGGGGGATGAACACTGAAGCTTTCTTT.

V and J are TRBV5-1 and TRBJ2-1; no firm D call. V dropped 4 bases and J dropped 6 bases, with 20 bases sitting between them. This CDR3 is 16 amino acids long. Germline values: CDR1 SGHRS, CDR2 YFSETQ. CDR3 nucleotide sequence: TGCGCCAGCAGCGTACGAGTATCCTCAGCGAGCAATGAGCAGTTCTTC. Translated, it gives CASSVRVSSASNEQFF.

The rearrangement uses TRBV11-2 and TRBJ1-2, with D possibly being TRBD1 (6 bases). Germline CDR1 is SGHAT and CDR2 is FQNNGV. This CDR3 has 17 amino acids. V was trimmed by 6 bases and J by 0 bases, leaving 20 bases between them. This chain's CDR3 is CASSPILGAFSNYGYTF. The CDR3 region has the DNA TGTGCCAGCAGTCCTATTTTGGGGGCCTTTTCTAACTATGGCTACACCTTC. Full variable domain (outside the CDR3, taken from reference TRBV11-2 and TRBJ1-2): EAGVAQSPRYKIIEKRQSVAFWCNPISGHATLYWYQQILGQGPKLLIQFQNNGVVDDSQLPKDRFSAERLKGVDSTLKIQPAKLEDSAVYLCASSPILGAFSNYGYTFGSGTRLTVV.

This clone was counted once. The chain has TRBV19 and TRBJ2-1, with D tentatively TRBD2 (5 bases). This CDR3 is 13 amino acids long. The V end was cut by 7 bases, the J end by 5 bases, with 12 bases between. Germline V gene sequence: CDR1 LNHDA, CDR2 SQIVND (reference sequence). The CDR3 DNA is TGTGCCAGTACCTCCGGACTTGACAATGAGCAGTTCTTC. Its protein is CASTSGLDNEQFF.

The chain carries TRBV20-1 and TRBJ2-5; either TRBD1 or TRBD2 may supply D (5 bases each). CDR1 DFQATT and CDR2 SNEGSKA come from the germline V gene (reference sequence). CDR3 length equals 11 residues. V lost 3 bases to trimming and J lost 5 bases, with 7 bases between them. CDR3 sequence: CSARGEETQYF. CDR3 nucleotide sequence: TGCAGTGCTAGGGGGGAGGAGACCCAGTACTTC.

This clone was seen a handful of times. The CDR3 coding sequence is TGCGCCAGCCAAGGACTAGCGAACACCGGGGAGCTGTTTTTT. It codes for CASQGLANTGELFF. The chain carries TRBV5-1 and TRBJ2-2, with TRBD2 identical over 7 bases. The V and J ends lost 7 bases and 0 bases, in that order; junction bases with no gene match: 3. Germline lookup yields CDR1 SGHRS and CDR2 YFSETQ. The CDR3 loop spans 14 amino acids.

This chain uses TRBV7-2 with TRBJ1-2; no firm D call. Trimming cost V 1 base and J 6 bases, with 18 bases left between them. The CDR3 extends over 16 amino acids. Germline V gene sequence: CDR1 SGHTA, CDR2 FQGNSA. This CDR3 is CASSLGGQGMGDGYTF. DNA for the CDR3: TGTGCCAGCAGCTTAGGCGGGCAAGGGATGGGCGATGGCTACACCTTC.

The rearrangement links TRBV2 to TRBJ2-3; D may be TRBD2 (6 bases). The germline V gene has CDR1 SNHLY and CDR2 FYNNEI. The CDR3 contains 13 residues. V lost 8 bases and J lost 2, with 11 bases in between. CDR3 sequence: CASGREYTDTQYF. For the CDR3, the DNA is TGTGCCAGCGGGCGGGAATACACAGATACGCAGTATTTT.

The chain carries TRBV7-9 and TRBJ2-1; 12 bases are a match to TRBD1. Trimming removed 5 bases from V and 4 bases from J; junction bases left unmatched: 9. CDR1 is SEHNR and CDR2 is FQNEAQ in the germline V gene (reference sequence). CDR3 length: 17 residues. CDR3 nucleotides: TGTGCCAGCAGCCATCAGCCGGGACAGGGGGCGTACAATGAGCAGTTCTTC. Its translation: CASSHQPGQGAYNEQFF.

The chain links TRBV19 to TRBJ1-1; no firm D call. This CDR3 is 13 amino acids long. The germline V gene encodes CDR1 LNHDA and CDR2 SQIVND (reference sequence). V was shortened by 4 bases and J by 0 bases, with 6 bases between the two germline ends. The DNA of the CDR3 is TGTGCCAGTAGTACTGTCTTGAACACTGAAGCTTTCTTT. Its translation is CASSTVLNTEAFF.

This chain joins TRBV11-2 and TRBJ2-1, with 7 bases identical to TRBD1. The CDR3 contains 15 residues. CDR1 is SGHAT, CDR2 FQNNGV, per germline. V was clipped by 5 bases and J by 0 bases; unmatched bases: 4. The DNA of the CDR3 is TGTGCCAGCAGCCGCTGGACAGGCTCCTACAATGAGCAGTTCTTC. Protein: CASSRWTGSYNEQFF. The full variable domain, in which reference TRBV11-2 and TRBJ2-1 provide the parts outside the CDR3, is EAGVAQSPRYKIIEKRQSVAFWCNPISGHATLYWYQQILGQGPKLLIQFQNNGVVDDSQLPKDRFSAERLKGVDSTLKIQPAKLEDSAVYLCASSRWTGSYNEQFFGPGTRLTVL.